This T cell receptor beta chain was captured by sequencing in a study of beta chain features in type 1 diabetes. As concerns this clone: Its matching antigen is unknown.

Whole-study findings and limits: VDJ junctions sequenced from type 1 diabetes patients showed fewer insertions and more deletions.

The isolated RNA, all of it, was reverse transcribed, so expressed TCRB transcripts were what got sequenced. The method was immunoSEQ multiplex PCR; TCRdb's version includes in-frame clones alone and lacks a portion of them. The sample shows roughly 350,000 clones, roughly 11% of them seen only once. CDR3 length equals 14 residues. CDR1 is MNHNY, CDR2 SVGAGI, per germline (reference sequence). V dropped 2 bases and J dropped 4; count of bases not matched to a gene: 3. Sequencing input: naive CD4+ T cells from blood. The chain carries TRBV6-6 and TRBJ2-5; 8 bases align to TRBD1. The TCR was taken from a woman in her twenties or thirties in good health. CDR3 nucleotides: TGTGCCAGCAGTTACCCGGACAGGGCAGAGACCCAGTACTTC. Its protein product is CASSYPDRAETQYF.